The present entry profiles one TCR beta chain with its context. The germline gene is not matched at one end of the junction; a read error may be the cause. Sequencing used immunoSEQ multiplex PCR; TCRdb keeps in-frame clones, though not all of them. The data show over 200,000 clones, 86% seen once. Categorization into cohorts depended on clinical history that participants reported. This specimen comes from a study of blood T cell repertoires in COVID-19. The sequencing input was PBMCs or T cells enriched from blood (not recorded which). The clonotype comes from a woman younger than 45 who had been exposed to COVID-19.

CDR3 protein: CACRGLNTGELFF. CDR3 DNA: TGTGCCTGCAGGGGGCTGAACACCGGGGAGCTGTTTTTT. The chain uses TRBV7-8 and TRBJ2-2; 8 bases match TRBD1. This CDR3 is built from 13 residues. Germline lookup yields CDR1 SGHVS and CDR2 FQNEAQ.